These 30 T cell receptor beta chains share one sample of origin, sequenced in a study of cytomegalovirus exposure and HLA in healthy donors. 60 Vbeta and 13 Jbeta primers were used in PCR. Method: immunoSEQ multiplex PCR; TCRdb's copy keeps in-frame clones and lacks some. The table lists approximately 130,000 clones, with just under 2% in the top ten. Sequencing was performed on PBMCs. Receptors originate from a woman aged 55-70 years in good health and CMV-seronegative.

The chain has TRBV7-2 and TRBJ1-2; 8 bases line up with TRBD1. J gave up 8 bases and V 7 bases, and 12 bases lay outside the gene matches. The CDR3 runs 14 residues. Looked up from germline, CDR1 is SGHTA and CDR2 is FQGNSA. DNA for the CDR3: TGTGCCAGCATCCTCGACAGGGGTTATCTCGGCTACACCTTC. It is translated as CASILDRGYLGYTF.

The chain links TRBV19 to TRBJ2-7, with 11 nucleotides matching TRBD2. This CDR3 region has 18 residues. Per germline, CDR1 LNHDA and CDR2 SQIVND (reference sequence). V lost 3 bases to trimming and J lost 2 bases; unmatched junction nucleotides: 12. The CDR3 nucleotides read TGTGCCAGTAGTATCGAGATGACTAGCGGGACCCGGACCTACGAGCAGTACTTC. Amino acids: CASSIEMTSGTRTYEQYF.

The J gene is TRBJ2-5, the V gene TRBV10-1, with D possibly TRBD1 on 7 matching bases. Trimming removed 11 bases at V and 2 bases at J, with 27 bases between. The CDR3 has 17 residues. CDR1 is WNHNN and CDR2 is SYGVQD in the germline V gene (reference sequence). The CDR3 DNA reads TGCGCCGTAACTCTTCAGGAGGGGGCGGGACAACAAGAGACCCAGTACTTC. As protein: CAVTLQEGAGQQETQYF.

This chain uses TRBV28 with TRBJ2-2, with D possibly matching TRBD2 (5 bases). Trimming took 8 bases from V and 4 from J, leaving 11 bases between them. Germline V gene data show CDR1 as MDHEN and CDR2 as SYDVKM. The CDR3 spans 13 residues. CDR3 region: CASGLIFTGELFF. For the CDR3, the DNA is TGTGCCAGCGGACTCATATTCACCGGGGAGCTGTTTTTT.

The chain has TRBV9 and TRBJ2-1; 8 bases are shared with TRBD2. The V segment lost 0 bases and the J segment 4 bases; nucleotides outside the gene matches: 9. This CDR3 is 17 amino acids long. CDR1 and CDR2 (germline): SGDLS, YYNGEE. In DNA form, the CDR3 reads TGTGCCAGCAGCGTAGGGGGAACTAGCGGACAGTACAATGAGCAGTTCTTC. It codes for CASSVGGTSGQYNEQFF.

V gene TRBV10-3 combines with J gene TRBJ1-1; 7 bases line up with TRBD1. The CDR3 sequence is 13 residues long. CDR1 and CDR2 from the germline V gene are ENHRY and SYGVKD. V shed 9 bases and J 0 bases; nucleotides not matched to a gene: 4. This CDR3 is CAMKTGMNTEAFF. The CDR3 coding sequence is TGTGCCATGAAGACAGGGATGAACACTGAAGCTTTCTTT.

The V and J genes are TRBV6-5 and TRBJ1-2; TRBD1 agrees at 12 bases. The CDR3 has 15 amino acids. V was clipped by 6 bases and J by 4 bases; unmatched bases: 6. CDR1 is MNHEY, CDR2 SVGAGI, per germline. The CDR3 coding sequence is TGTGCCAGCAGACCCAGGGACAGGGGGCTCTATGGCTACACCTTC. As protein: CASRPRDRGLYGYTF.

The chain is built from TRBV18 and TRBJ2-1; D gene uncertain. Germline-derived CDR1 and CDR2 are KGHSH and LQKENI. CDR3 length: 13 amino acids. V was trimmed by 0 bases and J by 3 bases, leaving 3 bases between them. CDR3: CASSPPSYNEQFF. The CDR3 nucleotides read TGTGCCAGCTCACCACCTAGCTACAATGAGCAGTTCTTC.

The CDR3 nucleotides are TGTGCCAGCAGTTATTCAGGGATCGGAAACACCATATATTTT. This translates into CASSYSGIGNTIYF. The chain joins TRBV6-5 to TRBJ1-3; tentatively, D is TRBD1 (5 bases). The ends were cut back, 3 bases at V and 4 bases at J, with 10 bases in the middle. CDR1 is MNHEY, CDR2 SVGAGI, per germline. This CDR3 region has 14 residues.

The chain couples TRBV19 to TRBJ1-2; 7 bases match TRBD1. The V segment lost 3 bases and the J segment 2 bases; nucleotides outside the gene matches: 3. The CDR3 sequence is 14 residues long. Germline loops: CDR1 LNHDA, CDR2 SQIVND (reference sequence). CDR3 DNA: TGTGCCAGTAGTATCCCGGGACAGAACTATGGCTACACCTTC. Its protein product is CASSIPGQNYGYTF. Filled out from reference TRBV19 and TRBJ1-2, the complete variable domain reads DGGITQSPKYLFRKEGQNVTLSCEQNLNHDAMYWYRQDPGQGLRLIYYSQIVNDFQKGDIAEGYSVSREKKESFPLTVTSAQKNPTAFYLCASSIPGQNYGYTFGSGTRLTVV.

The rearrangement links TRBV5-1 to TRBJ1-2, with D possibly TRBD1 on 6 matching bases. Trimming pared 4 bases from V and 0 bases from J, leaving 13 bases between. There are 15 residues in the CDR3. Germline V CDR1 and CDR2: SGHRS, YFSETQ. The CDR3 region is CASSTSGQTNYGYTF. The CDR3 DNA follows: TGCGCCAGCAGCACCTCGGGACAAACTAACTATGGCTACACCTTC.

J is TRBJ1-1 and V is TRBV9, with 9 bases that match TRBD1. CDR3 length equals 16 residues. CDR1 and CDR2 from the germline V gene are SGDLS and YYNGEE. The trim removed 2 bases at V and 4 bases at J, leaving 9 bases unmatched. The DNA of the CDR3 is TGTGCCAGCAGCGTGGGGGACAGGGTAGTTAGCACTGAAGCTTTCTTT. Translating it yields CASSVGDRVVSTEAFF.

The chain links TRBV28 to TRBJ1-1; a possible D gene is TRBD1 (6 bases). V lost 4 bases and J 5 bases, leaving 14 bases between the germline ends. The CDR3 is made up of 14 amino acids. Germline V lookup: CDR1 MDHEN, CDR2 SYDVKM. Written as DNA, the CDR3 is TGTGCCAGCAGTTCTGCCAGGGGATTAACTGAAGCTTTCTTT. Amino acid sequence: CASSSARGLTEAFF.

The genes are TRBV5-1 and TRBJ2-1; D gene ambiguous. CDR3 length: 14 amino acids. Trimming took 0 bases from V and 3 from J, leaving 7 bases between them. CDR1 is SGHRS, CDR2 YFSETQ, per germline. CDR3 sequence reads: CASSLVTGYNEQFF. The DNA of the CDR3 is TGCGCCAGCAGCTTGGTGACGGGCTACAATGAGCAGTTCTTC. The full variable domain, in which reference TRBV5-1 and TRBJ2-1 provide the parts outside the CDR3, is KAGVTQTPRYLIKTRGQQVTLSCSPISGHRSVSWYQQTPGQGLQFLFEYFSETQRNKGNFPGRFSGRQFSNSRSEMNVSTLELGDSALYLCASSLVTGYNEQFFGPGTRLTVL.

The chain is built from TRBV11-2 and TRBJ1-1; 9 bases match TRBD1. CDR3 length: 15 amino acids. Germline loops: CDR1 SGHAT, CDR2 FQNNGV. Trimming took 7 bases from V and 4 from J; bases not matched to a gene: 10. CDR3 bases: TGTGCCAGCACCTTTACCGGGACAGGGACCACTGAAGCTTTCTTT. Protein: CASTFTGTGTTEAFF.

CDR3 protein: CASSQTGYGIRTEAFF. The CDR3 region has the DNA TGTGCCAGCAGCCAGACAGGGTATGGTATCAGGACTGAAGCTTTCTTT. The genes are TRBV4-2 and TRBJ1-1; 7 bases are shared with TRBD1. In germline, CDR1 is LGHNA, CDR2 YNFKEQ. The CDR3 consists of 16 residues. The trim removed 3 bases at V and 5 bases at J, leaving 12 bases unmatched.

The chain has TRBV7-3 and TRBJ2-7; TRBD1 matches at 7 bases. Trimming cost V 9 bases and J 2 bases; bases outside gene matches: 10. CDR1 and CDR2 (germline): SGHTA, FQGTGA. This CDR3 is built from 14 residues. The chain's CDR3 is CASKGTDYAYEQYF. CDR3 bases: TGTGCCAGTAAAGGGACAGACTATGCCTACGAGCAGTACTTC.

J is TRBJ1-5 and V is TRBV6-5; no definite D call. Germline V gene data show CDR1 as MNHEY and CDR2 as SVGAGI. The CDR3 loop spans 13 amino acids. Trimming stripped 8 bases from V and 2 bases from J, with 10 bases between. CDR3 sequence reads: CASGLLGNQPQHF. CDR3 nucleotide sequence: TGTGCCAGCGGACTTTTGGGCAATCAGCCCCAGCATTTT.

This sequence joins TRBV6-5 and TRBJ2-5, with D maybe TRBD1 (5 bases). The J call may be in error: the DNA end matches TRBJ2-7 better. This CDR3 is built from 14 residues. The germline CDR1 and CDR2 sequences are MNHEY and SVGAGI. As DNA, the CDR3 is TGTGCCAGCAGTTACTCGAGTACAGGCTACGAGCAGTACTTC. It codes for CASSYSSTGYEQYF.

This chain connects TRBV5-4 to TRBJ2-3; 10 nucleotides align to TRBD2. Germline V gives CDR1 SGHNT, CDR2 YYREEE (reference sequence). V gave up 0 bases and J gave up 7 bases; unmatched junction bases: 8. This CDR3 has 16 amino acids. CDR3 DNA: TGTGCCAGCAGCTTGGGCGGGACTAGCGCAGGCAATACGCAGTATTTT. Its protein product is CASSLGGTSAGNTQYF.

This chain connects TRBV28 to TRBJ1-2; maybe TRBD1 (6 bases). Trimming took off 1 base at V and 4 bases at J, with 13 bases between the two ends. In germline, CDR1 is MDHEN, CDR2 SYDVKM. CDR3 length: 15 amino acids. For the CDR3, the DNA is TGTGCCAGCAGTTTATCTCGCAAGGGGGTCTATGGCTACACCTTC. It translates to CASSLSRKGVYGYTF.

Note on this clone: The junction differs from germline at one of its ends, possibly a read error. This chain uses TRBV7-7 with TRBJ2-5; the D gene is possibly TRBD2 (6 bases). The CDR3 totals 13 residues. Germline CDR1 and CDR2: SSHAT and FNYEAQ (reference sequence). CDR3 sequence: CASSPRGKETQYF. CDR3 in DNA: TGTGCTAGCAGCCCGCGGGGTAAAGAGACCCAGTACTTC.

The chain employs TRBV6-5 and TRBJ1-6; maybe TRBD1 (5 bases). The CDR3 totals 16 residues. V was trimmed by 0 bases and J by 8 bases, leaving 14 bases between them. Germline CDR1 MNHEY, CDR2 SVGAGI. CDR3 loop: CASSYSYGGEDSPLHF. CDR3 DNA: TGTGCCAGCAGTTACTCGTACGGGGGTGAGGATTCACCCCTCCACTTT.

The J gene is TRBJ1-2, the V gene TRBV19; TRBD1 matches at 11 bases. The CDR3 contains 15 residues. Germline V gives CDR1 LNHDA, CDR2 SQIVND (reference sequence). The V and J ends lost 3 bases and 4 bases, in that order; junction bases with no gene match: 4. CDR3 in amino acids: CASSIAGTGGYGYTF. The CDR3 bases are TGTGCCAGTAGTATCGCCGGGACAGGGGGCTATGGCTACACCTTC. Full variable domain (missing parts from reference TRBV19 and TRBJ1-2): DGGITQSPKYLFRKEGQNVTLSCEQNLNHDAMYWYRQDPGQGLRLIYYSQIVNDFQKGDIAEGYSVSREKKESFPLTVTSAQKNPTAFYLCASSIAGTGGYGYTFGSGTRLTVV.

This sequence joins TRBV10-3 and TRBJ2-1, with TRBD2 matching 12 bases. Germline-derived CDR1 and CDR2 are ENHRY and SYGVKD. V trimming: 0 bases; J trimming: 6 bases; junction bases outside the gene matches: 3. The CDR3 contains 16 residues. CDR3 nucleotides: TGTGCCATCAGTGAGTCGTCTAGCGGGAGGGCCAATGAGCAGTTCTTC. Its protein product is CAISESSSGRANEQFF.

The chain recombines TRBV27 with TRBJ1-1; D not certain. The CDR3 contains 13 residues. With 2 bases removed from V and 0 bases from J, the gap between germline ends came to 4 bases. From germline, CDR1 is MNHEY and CDR2 SMNVEV (reference sequence). The CDR3 nucleotides read TGTGCCAGCAGTTTAGGCCTGAACACTGAAGCTTTCTTT. Its translation: CASSLGLNTEAFF.

The rearrangement joins TRBV19 to TRBJ1-4; TRBD1 aligns across 7 bases. This CDR3 is 15 amino acids long. After removal of 7 bases from V and 3 bases from J, the junction contained 8 bases not matched to a gene. The germline V gene encodes CDR1 LNHDA and CDR2 SQIVND (reference sequence). The chain's CDR3 is CASNTDRASNEKLFF. The CDR3 region has the DNA TGTGCCAGTAATACCGACAGGGCTTCTAATGAAAAACTGTTTTTT.

The chain recombines TRBV20-1 with TRBJ2-7, with D unresolved. CDR1 and CDR2 from the germline V gene are DFQATT and SNEGSKA (reference sequence). There are 11 residues in the CDR3. Trimming pared 5 bases from V and 3 bases from J, leaving 8 bases between. CDR3 nucleotides: TGCAGTGCTTCGAACTACTACGAGCAGTACTTC. It yields the protein CSASNYYEQYF.

This chain joins TRBV7-2 and TRBJ2-1; 7 bases align to TRBD2. Per germline, CDR1 SGHTA and CDR2 FQGNSA. There are 14 residues in the CDR3. J was trimmed by 6 bases and V by 5 bases; bases with no gene match: 7. CDR3 sequence (DNA): TGTGCCAGCAGCATGGGACTAACTACCAATGAGCAGTTCTTC. As protein: CASSMGLTTNEQFF.

The chain combines TRBV19 with TRBJ1-1; unclear D gene. This CDR3 has 15 residues. V lost 1 base and J lost 2, with 11 bases in between. The germline V gene has CDR1 LNHDA and CDR2 SQIVND (reference sequence). The CDR3 loop is CASSIGGEGNTEAFF. The CDR3 DNA reads as TGTGCCAGTAGTATAGGTGGCGAGGGAAACACTGAAGCTTTCTTT.